This paragraph covers one TCR beta chain sequence. The target antigen is unknown. The data are from a study of response to subunit inactivated influenza vaccine. The CDR3 sequence is 12 residues long. Deletions cut 6 bases from V and 4 bases from J, with 12 bases between. The V gene's germline CDR1 is DFQATT and CDR2 SNEGSKA (reference sequence). Study-wide results and limits: The authors suggested that every seasonal influenza vaccination recruits few new T cells.

TCRdb re-called the RT-PCR reads through MiXCR, storing one row per CDR3 protein. The table shows roughly 700,000 distinct CDR3 sequences, with 11% to 15% occurring only once. The starting material was PBMCs from blood, obtained 14 to 15 days before vaccination. The sequence derives from a man between 50 and 59 years old who received an inactivated influenza vaccine. The chain joins TRBV20-1 to TRBJ1-2; D unclear. The CDR3 region has the DNA TGCAGTGCCTCCCGGCCGGGCTATGGCTACACCTTC. It codes for CSASRPGYGYTF.